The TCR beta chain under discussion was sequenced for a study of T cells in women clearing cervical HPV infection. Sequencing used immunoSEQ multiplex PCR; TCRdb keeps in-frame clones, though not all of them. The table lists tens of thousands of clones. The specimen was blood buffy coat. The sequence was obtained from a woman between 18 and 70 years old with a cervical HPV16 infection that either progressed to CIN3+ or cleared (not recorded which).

This CDR3 reads CASSVQQGAEAFF. The sequenced part of the CDR3 DNA is TGTGCCAGTAGTGTTCAACAGGGCGCTGAA. This chain connects TRBV19 to TRBJ1-1, with a possible D match to TRBD1 (6 bases). Read sequence stops 3 residues before the CDR3 end, and the germline J gene provides the missing end. The CDR3 length is 13 residues. In germline, CDR1 is LNHDA, CDR2 SQIVND (reference sequence). V was clipped by 5 bases and J by 6 bases, with 13 bases between them.